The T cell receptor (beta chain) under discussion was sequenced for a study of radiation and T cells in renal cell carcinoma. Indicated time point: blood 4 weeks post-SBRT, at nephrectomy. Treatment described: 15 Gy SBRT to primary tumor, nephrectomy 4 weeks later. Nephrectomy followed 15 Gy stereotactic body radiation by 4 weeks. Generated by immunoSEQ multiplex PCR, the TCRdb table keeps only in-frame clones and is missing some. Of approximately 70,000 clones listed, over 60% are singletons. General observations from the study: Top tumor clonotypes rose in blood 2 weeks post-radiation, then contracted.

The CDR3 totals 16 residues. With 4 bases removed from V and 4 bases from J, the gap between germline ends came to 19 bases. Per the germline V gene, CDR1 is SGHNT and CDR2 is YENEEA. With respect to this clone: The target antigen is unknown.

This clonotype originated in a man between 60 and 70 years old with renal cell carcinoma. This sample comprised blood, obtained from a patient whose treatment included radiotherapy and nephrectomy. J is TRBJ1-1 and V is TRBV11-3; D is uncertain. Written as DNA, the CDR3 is TGTGCCAGCAGCTCCCCCCTGCGGGGTATGGGCACTGAAGCTTTCTTT. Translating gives CASSSPLRGMGTEAFF.